This record covers a single T cell receptor beta chain. This sample was included in a study of blood T cell repertoires in COVID-19. On the study more broadly: T cells, B-cell-depleted T cells, or PBMCs provided the cDNA or gDNA that served as material.

Some clones are missing from TCRdb's copy, which holds only in-frame ones; the method was immunoSEQ multiplex PCR. The profile shows 110,000 or so clones, roughly 89% of them singletons. The junction had 15 bases not matched to a gene; V was cut back by 1 base and J by 4 bases. This CDR3 is built from 18 residues. The germline V gene encodes CDR1 SGHRS and CDR2 YFSETQ. Sample: peripheral blood. The chain joins TRBV5-1 to TRBJ1-1, with 8 nucleotides matching TRBD1. The TCR comes from a human donor with acute or convalescent COVID-19. The donor label of this sample is uncertain. The CDR3 reads CASSLLGANQGASTEAFF. As DNA, the CDR3 is TGCGCCAGCAGCTTGTTAGGGGCAAATCAGGGGGCGAGCACTGAAGCTTTCTTT.